Following are 30 T cell receptor beta chains from one sample sequenced in a study of molecular identifiers for immune sequencing clone quantification. TCRdb used MiXCR to reprocess the PCR reads, holding one entry per CDR3 protein. The sample includes approximately 97,000 distinct CDR3 sequences, about 32% of them seen just once. The sample taken for sequencing was naive CD8+ T cells from blood, with Jurkat cell RNA spiked in. Subset described: FACS-sorted CD8+CD4-CCR7+CD45RA+ naive T cells. All receptors derive from a human donor in good health. Some libraries in this study had Jurkat cell RNA spiked in.

A note on this clonotype: Lacking the conserved final phenylalanine or tryptophan, this CDR3 likely reflects a read error. The chain recombines TRBV7-6 with TRBJ2-3, with 9 bases identical to TRBD2. The junction had 3 bases not matched to a gene; V was cut back by 2 bases and J by 0 bases. In germline, CDR1 is SGHVS, CDR2 FNYEAQ. The CDR3 runs to 16 residues. The CDR3 DNA follows: TGTGCCAGCAGCTTATATAGCGGGAGTAGCACAGATACGCAGTATTTA. This gives the protein CASSLYSGSSTDTQYL.

The CDR3 loop is CASSLVQGGPYEQYF. DNA of the CDR3: TGTGCCAGCAGCTTGGTCCAGGGAGGTCCCTACGAGCAGTACTTC. This chain links TRBV5-6 with TRBJ2-7; a possible D gene is TRBD2 (6 bases). Trimming cost V 0 bases and J 2 bases, with 12 bases left between them. The CDR3 is made up of 15 amino acids. Germline CDR1 is SGHDT and CDR2 is YYEEEE.

On this clonotype itself: A much larger clone differs by one base, so this may be a read error. The rearrangement uses TRBV11-2 and TRBJ2-3; TRBD2 matches 7 bases. The CDR3 extends over 14 amino acids. The germline V gene encodes CDR1 SGHAT and CDR2 FQNNGV. Losses at the gene ends were 11 bases for V and 3 bases for J; bases not matched to a gene: 11. Here the CDR3 DNA reads TGTGCCTGCACCGGCGGCGGGAGAACAGATACGCAGTATTTT. Amino acid sequence: CACTGGGRTDTQYF.

J is TRBJ2-7 and V is TRBV27, with D tentatively TRBD1 (5 bases). Germline assignment: CDR1 MNHEY and CDR2 SMNVEV (reference sequence). V was trimmed by 5 bases and J by 7 bases, leaving 21 bases between them. There are 15 residues in the CDR3. The CDR3 loop reads CASSQLLQVSEEQYF. The CDR3 nucleotides read TGTGCCAGCAGTCAACTACTACAGGTGTCGGAGGAGCAGTACTTC.

The chain employs TRBV27 and TRBJ1-5, with 8 nucleotides matching TRBD1. J gave up 4 bases and V 0 bases, and 17 bases lay outside the gene matches. Germline-derived CDR1 and CDR2 are MNHEY and SMNVEV (reference sequence). This CDR3 comprises 20 residues. The CDR3 spells CASSLSFSSVRTGSNQPQHF. The CDR3 DNA is TGTGCCAGCAGTTTATCCTTTTCCTCCGTTCGGACAGGGTCGAATCAGCCCCAGCATTTT.

In the case of this clonotype: Possible read error: a much larger clone is one base away. The genes are TRBV5-3 and TRBJ2-7, with 7 bases matching TRBD2. TRBV5-3 qualifies as an ORF whose function is uncertain. This CDR3 is built from 14 residues. The CDR3 protein is CASSLPSGPHEQYF. The CDR3 DNA reads as TGTGCCAGCAGCTTACCTAGCGGCCCCCACGAGCAGTACTTC.

This clonotype occurred many times. The J gene is TRBJ2-1, the V gene TRBV19; weak D call: TRBD2 (5 bases). Germline CDR1 LNHDA, CDR2 SQIVND (reference sequence). V lost 3 bases, J lost 3 bases, and 12 bases lay in between. CDR3 size: 15 residues. CDR3 bases: TGTGCCAGTAGTATTGCCCGAGGGAGCTACAATGAGCAGTTCTTC. Translated: CASSIARGSYNEQFF. Together with reference TRBV19 and TRBJ2-1, the CDR3 gives the full variable domain: DGGITQSPKYLFRKEGQNVTLSCEQNLNHDAMYWYRQDPGQGLRLIYYSQIVNDFQKGDIAEGYSVSREKKESFPLTVTSAQKNPTAFYLCASSIARGSYNEQFFGPGTRLTVL.

This clonotype was observed a few times. The chain employs TRBV12-3 or TRBV12-4 and TRBJ2-2; D is unclear. The V end lost 3 bases, the J end lost 2 bases, and 7 bases lay between the germline ends. CDR3 size: 14 residues. CDR3 amino acids: CASSFLDNTGELFF. Written as DNA, the CDR3 is TGTGCCAGCAGTTTCTTGGACAACACCGGGGAGCTGTTTTTT.

The chain uses TRBV9 and TRBJ1-5; D uncertain. This CDR3 is 15 amino acids long. V was clipped by 0 bases and J by 2 bases, with 9 bases between them. Germline V gene sequence: CDR1 SGDLS, CDR2 YYNGEE. CDR3 sequence: CASSVGGNGNQPQHF. The CDR3 DNA follows: TGTGCCAGCAGCGTAGGAGGGAATGGCAATCAGCCCCAGCATTTT.

The V call is TRBV5-1, the J call TRBJ2-7; no reliable D call. V lost 0 bases and J 3 bases, leaving 7 bases between the germline ends. This CDR3 region has 13 residues. Per the germline V gene, CDR1 is SGHRS and CDR2 is YFSETQ. DNA of the CDR3: TGCGCCAGCAGCTTGGTGAAGGACTACGAGCAGTACTTC. Translation gives CASSLVKDYEQYF.

Turning to this clonotype: A much larger clone lies one base from this, so it may be a read error. This chain connects TRBV29-1 to TRBJ2-2; no definite D call. In germline, CDR1 is SQVTM, CDR2 ANQGSEA. The CDR3 totals 13 residues. CDR3 DNA sequence: TGCAGCGGTGAAGTACCGAACACCGGGGAGCTGTTTTTT. It translates to CSGEVPNTGELFF.

This clonotype showed up just a few times. V gene TRBV4-1 combines with J gene TRBJ1-2; 7 bases match TRBD1. The CDR3 is 15 amino acids. V shed 1 base and J 4 bases; nucleotides not matched to a gene: 6. Germline V lookup: CDR1 MGHRA, CDR2 YSYEKL. CDR3 bases: TGCGCCAGCAGCCAAGCCACAGGGGTCTTCTATGGCTACACCTTC. Its protein product is CASSQATGVFYGYTF.

Only a few counts were recorded for this clonotype. The chain links TRBV19 to TRBJ1-1; 7 bases match TRBD1. The CDR3 runs to 17 residues. The germline V gene encodes CDR1 LNHDA and CDR2 SQIVND (reference sequence). The V gene end was trimmed by 3 bases and the J gene end by 1 base; junction bases not matched to a gene: 11. CDR3 coding DNA: TGTGCCAGTAGTATTTGGTGGGACAGCGAAAAGAACACTGAAGCTTTCTTT. Protein sequence: CASSIWWDSEKNTEAFF.

With respect to this clonotype: Given a much more abundant clone one base away, this may be a read error. The chain carries TRBV6-2 or TRBV6-3 and TRBJ1-1, with D tentatively TRBD1 (5 bases). The CDR3 is 16 residues long. Trimming took 4 bases from V and 7 from J, leaving 22 bases between them. CDR1 is MNHEY and CDR2 is SVGEGT in the germline V gene. The CDR3 spells CASSFKGPGRGGEAFF. DNA of the CDR3: TGTGCCAGCAGTTTTAAGGGTCCAGGCCGTGGGGGTGAAGCTTTCTTT.

V usage is TRBV4-3 and J usage is TRBJ2-1; 10 nucleotides line up with TRBD1. Germline CDR1 and CDR2: LGHNA and YSLEER. CDR3 length: 19 residues. With 5 bases clipped from V and 2 bases from J, the junction kept 15 bases outside the gene matches. The CDR3 protein is CASSTPGTGDTRPYNEQFF. DNA for the CDR3: TGCGCCAGCAGCACACCCGGGACAGGGGACACCCGACCCTACAATGAGCAGTTCTTC.

In this sample, this clonotype turned up many times. The rearrangement joins TRBV5-1 to TRBJ2-3; D may be TRBD1 (5 bases). This CDR3 is built from 17 residues. Trimming pared 4 bases from V and 3 bases from J, leaving 21 bases between. Germline V gene sequence: CDR1 SGHRS, CDR2 YFSETQ. CDR3 protein: CASSIRTLIGGTDTQYF. CDR3 bases: TGCGCCAGCAGCATTAGGACACTAATTGGTGGTACAGATACGCAGTATTTT.

This rearrangement joins TRBV24-1 to TRBJ2-3; D may be TRBD1 (5 bases). The CDR3 is made up of 13 amino acids. In germline, CDR1 is KGHDR, CDR2 SFDVKD. V lost 11 bases, J lost 3 bases, and 14 bases lay in between. The CDR3 sequence: CANSGYWTDTQYF. Written as DNA, the CDR3 is TGTGCCAACTCAGGGTATTGGACAGATACGCAGTATTTT.

This clonotype was seen repeatedly, ten times or more. The V call is TRBV7-9, the J call TRBJ1-1; no definite D call. Germline CDR1 SEHNR, CDR2 FQNEAQ (reference sequence). This CDR3 has 14 residues. Trimming stripped 2 bases from V and 0 bases from J, with 7 bases between. The CDR3 sequence: CASSLSPMNTEAFF. The CDR3 DNA follows: TGTGCCAGCAGCTTATCTCCTATGAACACTGAAGCTTTCTTT.

Regarding this clonotype: At one end, the junction sequence differs from germline, possibly due to a read error. The chain carries TRBV7-9 and TRBJ2-5; D is unresolved. CDR3 length: 13 amino acids. Looked up from germline, CDR1 is SEHNR and CDR2 is FQNEAQ (reference sequence). The CDR3, as DNA: TGTGCCAGCAGCCTGCCCAGTCAAGGGACCCAGTACTTC. Translated: CASSLPSQGTQYF. Full variable domain (rest looked up from reference TRBV7-9 and TRBJ2-5): DTGVSQNPRHKITKRGQNVTFRCDPISEHNRLYWYRQTLGQGPEFLTYFQNEAQLEKSRLLSDRFSAERPKGSFSTLEIQRTEQGDSAMYLCASSLPSQGTQYFGPGTRLLVL.

The gene calls are TRBV7-8 and TRBJ2-7; 9 bases match TRBD2. This CDR3 is built from 15 residues. Germline V CDR1 and CDR2: SGHVS, FQNEAQ. The V gene end was trimmed by 1 base and the J gene end by 3 bases; junction bases not matched to a gene: 4. The CDR3 DNA is TGTGCCAGCAGCTTAGTTAGTAGCGGGAGCTACGAGCAGTACTTC. Protein product: CASSLVSSGSYEQYF.

This chain links TRBV24-1 with TRBJ2-3; D is unresolved. The DNA end favors TRBJ1-5, so the J call may be wrong. Germline CDR1 and CDR2: KGHDR and SFDVKD. The CDR3 contains 14 residues. This CDR3 is CATSDPLTGDTQHF. The DNA of the CDR3 is TGTGCCACCAGTGATCCCCTCACCGGGGATACGCAGCATTTT.

A single count supports this clonotype. A read error may explain this, as a much larger clone is one base away. The rearrangement joins TRBV28 to TRBJ1-5; possible D gene TRBD1, 5 bases. CDR3 size: 15 residues. Germline V gives CDR1 MDHEN, CDR2 SYDVKM. CDR3 in DNA: TGTGCCAACAGTTTATGGGGGGTTGCAAATCAGCCCCAGCATTTT. Translated: CANSLWGVANQPQHF.

Concerning this clonotype itself: The CDR3 carries no conserved terminal phenylalanine or tryptophan, so it likely arises from a read error. CDR3: CASSFGRGGYEQYI. As DNA, the CDR3 is TGTGCCAGCAGCTTCGGGCGGGGAGGCTACGAGCAGTACATC. This sequence joins TRBV7-8 and TRBJ2-7; D might be TRBD2 (6 bases). The CDR3 has 14 residues. V gave up 3 bases and J gave up 3 bases, with 12 bases separating them. CDR1 is SGHVS and CDR2 is FQNEAQ in the germline V gene.

The chain has TRBV6-2 or TRBV6-3 and TRBJ1-1; D is perhaps TRBD1 (5 bases). V was shortened by 10 bases and J by 2 bases, with 20 bases between the two germline ends. Germline CDR1 reads MNHEY; CDR2 reads SVGEGT. The CDR3 consists of 15 residues. The CDR3 sequence is CANGRGALNNTEAFF. The CDR3 DNA is TGTGCCAACGGACGGGGCGCCTTAAATAACACTGAAGCTTTCTTT.

The chain links TRBV6-6 to TRBJ2-5; unclear D gene. The CDR3 is 15 residues long. CDR1 is MNHNY, CDR2 SVGAGI, per germline (reference sequence). V dropped 2 bases and J dropped 2 bases, with 12 bases sitting between them. The CDR3 loop reads CASSYPPGSQETQYF. CDR3 nucleotides: TGTGCCAGCAGTTACCCGCCTGGGTCTCAAGAGACCCAGTACTTC.

The chain recombines TRBV4-3 with TRBJ2-7; TRBD1 matches at 7 bases. Losses at the gene ends were 0 bases for V and 3 bases for J; bases not matched to a gene: 5. CDR1 is LGHNA, CDR2 YSLEER, per germline. The CDR3 is 15 residues long. CDR3 residues: CASSQDFPGGYEQYF. The CDR3 coding sequence is TGCGCCAGCAGCCAAGATTTTCCAGGGGGCTACGAGCAGTACTTC.

This clonotype was seen at least ten times. This chain uses TRBV6-5 with TRBJ2-4; D remains ambiguous. The CDR3 is 17 amino acids. V lost 4 bases, J lost 0 bases, and 16 bases lay in between. Germline loops: CDR1 MNHEY, CDR2 SVGAGI. The CDR3 spells CASSSTKWVGAKNIQYF. The CDR3 bases are TGTGCCAGCAGTTCTACAAAATGGGTCGGAGCCAAAAACATTCAGTACTTC.

This clonotype showed up just a few times. The chain links TRBV7-8 to TRBJ2-5; 9 positions match TRBD2. The CDR3 is 17 amino acids. V lost 0 bases, J lost 2 bases, and 7 bases stayed unmatched. Germline lookup yields CDR1 SGHVS and CDR2 FQNEAQ. Here the CDR3 DNA reads TGTGCCAGCAGCTTAGCGGTAGTAGCGGGGGAGCAAGAGACCCAGTACTTC. Translated, it gives CASSLAVVAGEQETQYF.

This clonotype was seen only a few times. This rearrangement joins TRBV28 to TRBJ2-7; D might be TRBD2 (5 bases). This CDR3 is built from 14 residues. Germline CDR1 and CDR2: MDHEN and SYDVKM. V was cut by 3 bases and J by 2 bases, with 11 bases left in between. CDR3 loop: CASSFRGEAYEQYF. CDR3 nucleotides: TGTGCCAGCAGTTTTCGGGGAGAGGCCTACGAGCAGTACTTC.

This clonotype was recorded many times. J is TRBJ1-4 and V is TRBV29-1, with D unresolved. The CDR3 extends over 11 amino acids. The V gene's germline CDR1 is SQVTM and CDR2 ANQGSEA. V was cut by 4 bases and J by 6 bases, with 6 bases left in between. The DNA of the CDR3 is TGCAGCGTTGGCAGTCATGAAAAACTGTTTTTT. Its protein product is CSVGSHEKLFF.